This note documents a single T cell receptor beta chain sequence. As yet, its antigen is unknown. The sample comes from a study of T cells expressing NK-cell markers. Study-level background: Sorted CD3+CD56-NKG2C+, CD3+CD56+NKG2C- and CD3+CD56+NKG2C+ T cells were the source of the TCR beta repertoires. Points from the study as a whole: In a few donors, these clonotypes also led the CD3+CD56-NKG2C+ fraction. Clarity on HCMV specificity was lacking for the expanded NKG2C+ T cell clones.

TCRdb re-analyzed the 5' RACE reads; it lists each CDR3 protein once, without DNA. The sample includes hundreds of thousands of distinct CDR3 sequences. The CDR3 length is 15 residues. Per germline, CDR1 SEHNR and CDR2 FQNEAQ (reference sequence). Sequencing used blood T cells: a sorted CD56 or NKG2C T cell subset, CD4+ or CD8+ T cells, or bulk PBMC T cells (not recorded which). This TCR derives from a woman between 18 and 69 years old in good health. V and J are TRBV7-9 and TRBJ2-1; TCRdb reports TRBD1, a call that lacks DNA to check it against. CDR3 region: CASSLVGGGFNEQFF.